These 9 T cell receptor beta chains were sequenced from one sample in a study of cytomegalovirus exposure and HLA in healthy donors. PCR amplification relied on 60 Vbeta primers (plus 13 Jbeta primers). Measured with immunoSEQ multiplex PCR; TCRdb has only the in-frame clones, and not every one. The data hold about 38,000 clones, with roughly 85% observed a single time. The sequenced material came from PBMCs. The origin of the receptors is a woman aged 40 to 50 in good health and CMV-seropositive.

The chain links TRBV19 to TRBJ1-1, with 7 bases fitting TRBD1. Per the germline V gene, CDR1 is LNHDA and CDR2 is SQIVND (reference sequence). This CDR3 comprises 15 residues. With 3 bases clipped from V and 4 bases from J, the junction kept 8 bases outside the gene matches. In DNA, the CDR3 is TGTGCCAGTAGTATCGGACAGGCGGTGGTCACTGAAGCTTTCTTT. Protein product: CASSIGQAVVTEAFF.

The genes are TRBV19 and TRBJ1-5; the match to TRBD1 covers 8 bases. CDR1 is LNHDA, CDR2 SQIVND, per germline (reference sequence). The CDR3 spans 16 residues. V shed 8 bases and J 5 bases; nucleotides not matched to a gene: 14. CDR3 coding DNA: TGTGCCAGTGCAAGAGTATCCGGACAGGGTGATCAGCCCCAGCATTTT. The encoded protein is CASARVSGQGDQPQHF.

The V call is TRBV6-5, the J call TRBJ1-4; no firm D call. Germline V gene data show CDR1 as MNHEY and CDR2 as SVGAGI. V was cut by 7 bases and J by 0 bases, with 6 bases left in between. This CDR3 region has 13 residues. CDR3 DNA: TGTGCCAGCACCTTTGCAACTAATGAAAAACTGTTTTTT. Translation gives CASTFATNEKLFF.

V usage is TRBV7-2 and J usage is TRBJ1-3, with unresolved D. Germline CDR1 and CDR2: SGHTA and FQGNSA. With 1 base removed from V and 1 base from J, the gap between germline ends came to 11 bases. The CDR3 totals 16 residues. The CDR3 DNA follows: TGTGCCAGCAGCTTAGGCGGCACGGGGTCTGGAAACACCATATATTTT. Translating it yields CASSLGGTGSGNTIYF.

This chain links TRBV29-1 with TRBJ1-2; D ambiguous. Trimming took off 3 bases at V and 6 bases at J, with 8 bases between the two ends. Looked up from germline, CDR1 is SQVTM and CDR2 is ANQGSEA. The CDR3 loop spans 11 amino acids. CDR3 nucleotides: TGCAGCGTTGATTCCGGGAATGGCTACACCTTC. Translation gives CSVDSGNGYTF. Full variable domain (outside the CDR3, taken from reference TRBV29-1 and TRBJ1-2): SAVISQKPSRDICQRGTSLTIQCQVDSQVTMMFWYRQQPGQSLTLIATANQGSEATYESGFVIDKFPISRPNLTFSTLTVSNMSPEDSSIYLCSVDSGNGYTFGSGTRLTVV.

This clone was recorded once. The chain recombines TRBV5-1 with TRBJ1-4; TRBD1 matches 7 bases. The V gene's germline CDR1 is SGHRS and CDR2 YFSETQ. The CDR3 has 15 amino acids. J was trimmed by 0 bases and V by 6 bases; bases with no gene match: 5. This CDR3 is CASKGAQTTNEKLFF. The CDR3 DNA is TGCGCCAGCAAGGGGGCACAGACAACTAATGAAAAACTGTTTTTT.

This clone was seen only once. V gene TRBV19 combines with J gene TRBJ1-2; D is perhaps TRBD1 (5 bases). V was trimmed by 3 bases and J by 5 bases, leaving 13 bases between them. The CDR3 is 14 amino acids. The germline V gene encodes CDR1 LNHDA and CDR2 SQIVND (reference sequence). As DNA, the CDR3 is TGTGCCAGTAGTATGCAGGACATTGGATATGGCTACACCTTC. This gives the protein CASSMQDIGYGYTF.

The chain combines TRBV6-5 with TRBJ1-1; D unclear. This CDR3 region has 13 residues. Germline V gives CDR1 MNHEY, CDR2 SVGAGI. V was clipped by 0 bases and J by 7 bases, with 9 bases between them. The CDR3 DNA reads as TGTGCCAGCAGTTACTCTCCAGCTAGTGAAGCTTTCTTT. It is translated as CASSYSPASEAFF.

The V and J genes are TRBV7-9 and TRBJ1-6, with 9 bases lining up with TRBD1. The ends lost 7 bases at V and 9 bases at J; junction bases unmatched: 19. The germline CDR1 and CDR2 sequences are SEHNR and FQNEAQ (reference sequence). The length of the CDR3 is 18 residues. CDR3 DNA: TGTGCCAGCACCCGATCCGGGACAGGGAGGTCCAATAGTTCACCCCTCCACTTT. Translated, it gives CASTRSGTGRSNSSPLHF.